Following are 6 T cell receptor beta chains from one sample sequenced in a study of human T cells and chemical hapten exposure. TCRdb independently ran MiXCR on the RACE reads; one entry per CDR3 protein. The sample has some 96,000 distinct CDR3 sequences; about 9.3% are singletons. Time point defined: patch test 2, 6 weeks after DPC sensitization. The treatment denotes: therapeutic diphenylcyclopropenone sensitization with weekly scalp DPC. The source material was whole blood, sampled in connection with sensitization to the hapten diphenylcyclopropenone (DPC). These receptors originate from a woman aged 40 to 50 with alopecia areata. Some clones in this sample may be carry-over from other donors' samples.

This clonotype was seen repeatedly, ten times or more. The chain carries TRBV27 and TRBJ2-7; 8 nucleotides align to TRBD1. The CDR3 runs to 13 residues. Per germline, CDR1 MNHEY and CDR2 SMNVEV (reference sequence). Trimming took 6 bases from V and 2 from J; bases not matched to a gene: 3. The CDR3 DNA reads as TGTGCCAGCAGACAGGGGGTCGCCTACGAGCAGTACTTC. Its translation is CASRQGVAYEQYF.

This clonotype was seen ten or more times. V usage is TRBV6-2 or TRBV6-3 and J usage is TRBJ2-1, with 7 bases lining up with TRBD1. The CDR3 is 14 residues long. Germline trimming cut 6 bases from V and 9 bases from J; bases unmatched to any gene: 11. The V gene's germline CDR1 is MNHEY and CDR2 SVGEGT. The DNA for the CDR3 is TGTGCCAGCAGCCCTAATTTAGGGGGCGGTGAGCAGTTCTTC. Translated, it gives CASSPNLGGGEQFF.

This clonotype was seen ten or more times. CDR3 sequence (DNA): TGTGCCAGCAGCTCCTCTGGACAGGCAGGGTATGGCTACACCTTC. Translation: CASSSSGQAGYGYTF. The gene calls are TRBV7-8 and TRBJ1-2, with 7 nucleotides matching TRBD1. The CDR3 runs to 15 residues. Per the germline V gene, CDR1 is SGHVS and CDR2 is FQNEAQ. V lost 4 bases to trimming and J lost 5 bases; unmatched junction nucleotides: 10.

The rearrangement joins TRBV20-1 to TRBJ2-2, with 10 bases matching TRBD2. V lost 0 bases to trimming and J lost 7 bases; unmatched junction nucleotides: 2. This CDR3 spans 14 amino acids. Germline CDR1 and CDR2: DFQATT and SNEGSKA (reference sequence). DNA for the CDR3: TGCAGTGCTAGAGATGCTAGCGGGAGCGGGGAGCTGTTTTTT. Translating gives CSARDASGSGELFF.

This clonotype was counted many times. The J gene is TRBJ1-6, the V gene TRBV7-8; D is perhaps TRBD1 (5 bases). There are 13 residues in the CDR3. V shed 3 bases and J shed 14 bases, with 14 bases lying between them. Germline values: CDR1 SGHVS, CDR2 FQNEAQ. The CDR3 loop reads CASSFPGAVTLHF. CDR3 DNA: TGTGCCAGCAGCTTTCCCGGGGCCGTGACCCTCCACTTT.

This clonotype was recorded at least ten times. The gene calls are TRBV2 and TRBJ2-1; D is possibly TRBD2 (6 bases). The CDR3 covers 14 residues. V was pared by 4 bases and J by 6 bases, with 13 bases between. Germline-derived CDR1 and CDR2 are SNHLY and FYNNEI. The CDR3 here is CASSAGDSVNEQFF. Here the CDR3 DNA reads TGTGCCAGCAGTGCTGGGGACTCGGTCAATGAGCAGTTCTTC.